This TCR beta chain is from a study of blood T cells in healthy people across ages. Through a sample-barcoded 5' primer and a J-beta primer mix, a second PCR was run for about 7 to 12 cycles. TCRdb independently ran MiXCR on the 5' RACE reads; one entry per CDR3 protein. Counted here are around 900,000 distinct CDR3 sequences, 29% occurring once; the ten biggest clones make up around 15%. This clonotype was seen at least ten times. Its antigen is still unknown. CDR1 KGHSH and CDR2 LQKENI come from the germline V gene. The CDR3 totals 14 residues. After removal of 4 bases from V and 2 bases from J, the junction contained 4 bases not matched to a gene. Findings of the study overall: More naive CD4+ cells and higher diversity were found in long-lived than in aged donors.

The gene calls are TRBV18 and TRBJ2-7; TRBD1 agrees at 8 bases. This sequence was found in a woman aged 80 or over in good health. The material sequenced was blood. The CDR3 nucleotides are TGTGCCAGCTCACAGATACAGGGGGCCTACGAGCAGTACTTC. Its translation: CASSQIQGAYEQYF.